This T cell receptor beta chain is drawn from a study of neoadjuvant anti-PD-1 for oral cavity cancer. Overall study: Patients without progression received a fourth nivolumab dose around day 43, then surgical resection on days 50-56.

Notes on the study in general: With a few patients per group, TCR findings need larger cohorts.

The CDR3 sequence is 17 residues long. The germline V gene has CDR1 ENHRY and CDR2 SYGVKD. Trimming cost V 0 bases and J 0 bases, with 12 bases left between them. PBMCs were not maintained or expanded in culture before analysis. Clones were sequenced by immunoSEQ multiplex PCR, and TCRdb holds only the in-frame ones, with some missing. Here the sample spans about 6,900 clones, roughly three quarters being singletons. As to this clone: The antigen remains undetermined.

V usage is TRBV10-3 and J usage is TRBJ1-5; tentative D call: TRBD1 (5 bases). The starting material was PBMCs, obtained before nivolumab (anti-PD-1) treatment. This receptor was obtained from a person aged 35 to 85 with oral cavity squamous cell carcinoma. Here the CDR3 reads CAISESRRGFSNQPQHF. The DNA of the CDR3 is TGTGCCATCAGTGAGTCGCGAAGGGGATTTAGCAATCAGCCCCAGCATTTT.